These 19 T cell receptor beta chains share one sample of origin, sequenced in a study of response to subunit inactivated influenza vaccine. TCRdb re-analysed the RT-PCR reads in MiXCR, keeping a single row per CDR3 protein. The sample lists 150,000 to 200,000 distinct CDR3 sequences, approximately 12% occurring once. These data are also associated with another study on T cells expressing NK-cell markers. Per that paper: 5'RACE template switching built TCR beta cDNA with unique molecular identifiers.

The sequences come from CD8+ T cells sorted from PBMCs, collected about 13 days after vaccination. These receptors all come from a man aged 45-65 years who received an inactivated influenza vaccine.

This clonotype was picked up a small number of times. CDR3 protein: CASSPLSGYGYTF. Written as DNA, the CDR3 is TGTGCCAGCAGCCCTTTGTCTGGCTATGGCTACACCTTC. V usage is TRBV6-1 and J usage is TRBJ1-2; D call uncertain. CDR1 is MNHNS, CDR2 SASEGT, per germline. V was pared by 6 bases and J by 4 bases, with 12 bases between. The CDR3 spans 13 residues.

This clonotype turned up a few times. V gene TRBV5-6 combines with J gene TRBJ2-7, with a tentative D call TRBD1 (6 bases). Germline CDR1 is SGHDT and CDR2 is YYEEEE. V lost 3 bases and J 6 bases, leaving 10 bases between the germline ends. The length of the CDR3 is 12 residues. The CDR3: CASSYWGREQYF. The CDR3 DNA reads TGTGCCAGCAGCTACTGGGGGCGCGAGCAGTACTTC.

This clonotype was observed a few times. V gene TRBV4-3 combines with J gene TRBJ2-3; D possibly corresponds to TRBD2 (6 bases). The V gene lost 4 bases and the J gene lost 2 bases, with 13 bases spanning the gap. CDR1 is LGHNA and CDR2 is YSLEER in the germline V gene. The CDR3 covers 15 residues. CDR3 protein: CASSPGLGLTDTQYF. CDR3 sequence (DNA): TGCGCCAGCAGCCCAGGTCTGGGACTCACAGATACGCAGTATTTT.

In nucleotides, the CDR3 is TGTGCCAGCAGCCCCAGGGTTTTCCGAGAGACCCAGTACTTC. Encoded protein: CASSPRVFRETQYF. The chain carries TRBV12-3 or TRBV12-4 and TRBJ2-5, with a possible D match to TRBD1 (5 bases). The length of the CDR3 is 14 residues. Trimming cost V 6 bases and J 4 bases, with 15 bases left between them.

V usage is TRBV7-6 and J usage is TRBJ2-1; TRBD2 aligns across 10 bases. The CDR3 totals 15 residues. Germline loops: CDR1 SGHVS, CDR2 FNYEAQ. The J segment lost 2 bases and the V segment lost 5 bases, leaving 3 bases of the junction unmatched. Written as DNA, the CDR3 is TGTGCCAGCAGCCAGACTAGCGGGCCCTACAATGAGCAGTTCTTC. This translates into CASSQTSGPYNEQFF.

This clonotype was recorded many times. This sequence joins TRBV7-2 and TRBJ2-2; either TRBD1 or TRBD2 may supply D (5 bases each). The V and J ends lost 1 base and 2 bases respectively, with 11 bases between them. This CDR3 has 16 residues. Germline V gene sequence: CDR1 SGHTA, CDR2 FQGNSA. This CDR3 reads CASSLVGTANTGELFF. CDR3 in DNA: TGTGCCAGCAGCTTAGTTGGGACGGCTAACACCGGGGAGCTGTTTTTT.

CDR3 protein: CASSLGRAGTGANVLTF. The CDR3, as DNA: TGTGCCAGCAGCTTAGGGCGGGCAGGAACTGGGGCCAACGTCCTGACTTTC. The chain uses TRBV7-9 and TRBJ2-6, with D possibly matching TRBD2 (5 bases). This CDR3 has 17 amino acids. Deletions cut 1 base from V and 2 bases from J, with 12 bases between. The germline gives CDR1 SEHNR, CDR2 FQNEAQ (reference sequence).

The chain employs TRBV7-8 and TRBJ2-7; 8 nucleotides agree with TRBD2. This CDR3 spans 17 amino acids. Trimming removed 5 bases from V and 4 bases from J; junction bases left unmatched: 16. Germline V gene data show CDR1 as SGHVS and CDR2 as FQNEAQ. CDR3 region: CASSHRLPGLERYEQYF. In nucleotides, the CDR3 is TGTGCCAGCAGCCACCGCCTCCCGGGACTAGAACGATACGAGCAGTACTTC. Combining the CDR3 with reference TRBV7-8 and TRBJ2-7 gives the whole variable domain GAGVSQSPRYKVAKRGQDVALRCDPISGHVSLFWYQQALGQGPEFLTYFQNEAQLDKSGLPSDRFFAERPEGSVSTLKIQRTQQEDSAVYLCASSHRLPGLERYEQYFGPGTRLTVT.

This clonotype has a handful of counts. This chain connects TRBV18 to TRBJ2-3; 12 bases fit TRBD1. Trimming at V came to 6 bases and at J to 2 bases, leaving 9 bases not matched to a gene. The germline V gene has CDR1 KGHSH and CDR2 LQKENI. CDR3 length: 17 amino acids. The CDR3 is CASSPTPGQGATDTQYF. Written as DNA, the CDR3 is TGTGCCAGCTCCCCGACCCCGGGACAGGGGGCCACAGATACGCAGTATTTT.

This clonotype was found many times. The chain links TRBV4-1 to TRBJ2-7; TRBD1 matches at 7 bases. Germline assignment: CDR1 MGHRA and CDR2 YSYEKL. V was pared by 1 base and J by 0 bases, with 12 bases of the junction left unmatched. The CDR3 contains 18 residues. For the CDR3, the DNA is TGCGCCAGCAGCCAAGTTCCAACCCGACAGGGCCTCTCCTACGAGCAGTACTTC. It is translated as CASSQVPTRQGLSYEQYF.

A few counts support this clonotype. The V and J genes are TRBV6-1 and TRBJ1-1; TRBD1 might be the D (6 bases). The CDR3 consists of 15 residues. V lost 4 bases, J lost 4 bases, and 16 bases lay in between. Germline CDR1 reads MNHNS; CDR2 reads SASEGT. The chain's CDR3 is CASSAPRGGSTEAFF. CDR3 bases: TGTGCCAGCAGTGCCCCTAGGGGGGGATCCACTGAAGCTTTCTTT.

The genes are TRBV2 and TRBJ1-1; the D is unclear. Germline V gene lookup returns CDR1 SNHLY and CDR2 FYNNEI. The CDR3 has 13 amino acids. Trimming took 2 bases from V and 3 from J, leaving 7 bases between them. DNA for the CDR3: TGTGCCAGCAGTGAAACGGGGTACACTGAAGCTTTCTTT. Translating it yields CASSETGYTEAFF.

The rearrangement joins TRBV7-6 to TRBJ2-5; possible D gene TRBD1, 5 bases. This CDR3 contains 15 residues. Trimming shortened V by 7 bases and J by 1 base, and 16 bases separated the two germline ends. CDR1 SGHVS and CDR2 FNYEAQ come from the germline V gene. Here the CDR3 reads CASNPSPRAQETQYF. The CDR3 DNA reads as TGTGCCAGCAACCCCTCACCCAGGGCCCAAGAGACCCAGTACTTC.

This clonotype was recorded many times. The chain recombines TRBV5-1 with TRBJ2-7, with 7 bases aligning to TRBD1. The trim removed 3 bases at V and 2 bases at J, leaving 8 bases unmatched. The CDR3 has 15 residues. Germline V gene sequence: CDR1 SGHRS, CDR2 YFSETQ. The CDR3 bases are TGCGCCAGCAGCTATACCGGGACAGAAACCTACGAGCAGTACTTC. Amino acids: CASSYTGTETYEQYF.

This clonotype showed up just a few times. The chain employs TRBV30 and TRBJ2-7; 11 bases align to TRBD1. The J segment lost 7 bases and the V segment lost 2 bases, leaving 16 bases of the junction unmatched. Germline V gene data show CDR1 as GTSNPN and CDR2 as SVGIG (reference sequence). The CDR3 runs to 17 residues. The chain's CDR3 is CAWSRRLPGQGVWEQYF. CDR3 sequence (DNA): TGTGCCTGGAGTAGAAGATTACCGGGACAGGGGGTATGGGAGCAGTACTTC. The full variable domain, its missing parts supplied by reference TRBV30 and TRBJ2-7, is SQTIHQWPATLVQPVGSPLSLECTVEGTSNPNLYWYRQAAGRGLQLLFYSVGIGQISSEVPQNLSASRPQDRQFILSSKKLLLSDSGFYLCAWSRRLPGQGVWEQYFGPGTRLTVT.

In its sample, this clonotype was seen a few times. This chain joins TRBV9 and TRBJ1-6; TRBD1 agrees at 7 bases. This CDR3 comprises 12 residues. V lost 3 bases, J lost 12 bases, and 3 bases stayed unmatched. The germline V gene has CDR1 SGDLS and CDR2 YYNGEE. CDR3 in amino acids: CASSGDSRPLHF. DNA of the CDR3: TGTGCCAGCAGCGGGGACAGCAGACCCCTCCACTTT.

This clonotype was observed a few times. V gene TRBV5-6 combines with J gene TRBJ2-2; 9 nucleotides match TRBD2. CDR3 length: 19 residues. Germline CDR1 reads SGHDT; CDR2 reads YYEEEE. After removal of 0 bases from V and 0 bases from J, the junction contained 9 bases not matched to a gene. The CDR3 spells CASSLESSSGGTNTGELFF. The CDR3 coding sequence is TGTGCCAGCAGCTTGGAGTCCAGCAGCGGGGGGACGAACACCGGGGAGCTGTTTTTT.

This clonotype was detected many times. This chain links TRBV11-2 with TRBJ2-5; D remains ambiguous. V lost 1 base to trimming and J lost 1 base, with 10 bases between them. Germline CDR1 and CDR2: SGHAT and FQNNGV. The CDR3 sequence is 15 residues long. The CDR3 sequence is CASSLGFVAQETQYF. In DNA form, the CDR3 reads TGTGCCAGCAGCTTAGGTTTCGTGGCCCAAGAGACCCAGTACTTC.

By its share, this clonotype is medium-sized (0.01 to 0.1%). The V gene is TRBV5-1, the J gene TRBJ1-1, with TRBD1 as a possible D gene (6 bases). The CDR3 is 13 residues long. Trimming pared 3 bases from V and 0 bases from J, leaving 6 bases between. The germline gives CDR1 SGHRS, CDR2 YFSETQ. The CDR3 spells CASSWTVNTEAFF. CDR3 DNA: TGCGCCAGCAGCTGGACAGTGAACACTGAAGCTTTCTTT.